The 13 T cell receptor beta chains given below trace back to one sample, sequenced in a study of OX40 agonist ivuxolimab in advanced cancers. Profiled with immunoSEQ multiplex PCR; TCRdb holds only in-frame clones, not every one. The data contain some 96,000 clones, about four fifths of them singletons. This specimen was CD4+ or CD8+ T cells sorted from blood, taken in a trial of the OX40 agonist ivuxolimab. Receptors originate from an adult with an advanced solid tumor such as melanoma, head and neck, liver or kidney cancer.

The rearrangement joins TRBV14 to TRBJ2-3; possibly TRBD1 for D (5 bases). Germline CDR1 reads SGHDN; CDR2 reads FVKESK. The CDR3 extends over 12 amino acids. The germline V and J ends were trimmed by 8 bases and 0 bases, with 6 bases remaining between them. The CDR3 DNA reads as TGTGCCAGCGGGGCTAGCACAGATACGCAGTATTTT. It specifies CASGASTDTQYF.

The V and J genes are TRBV28 and TRBJ1-1, with D perhaps TRBD1 (5 bases). The CDR3 is 13 residues long. The V gene lost 2 bases and the J gene lost 5 bases, with 9 bases spanning the gap. Germline V lookup: CDR1 MDHEN, CDR2 SYDVKM. In DNA, the CDR3 is TGTGCCAGCAGTTTAGTGGGGGGAACTGAAGCTTTCTTT. Protein: CASSLVGGTEAFF. Supplemented by reference TRBV28 and TRBJ1-1, the full variable domain reads DVKVTQSSRYLVKRTGEKVFLECVQDMDHENMFWYRQDPGLGLRLIYFSYDVKMKEKGDIPEGYSVSREKKERFSLILESASTNQTSMYLCASSLVGGTEAFFGQGTRLTVV.

The genes are TRBV7-6 and TRBJ1-5; D possibly corresponds to TRBD1 (6 bases). Trimming stripped 11 bases from V and 1 base from J, with 12 bases between. This CDR3 spans 13 amino acids. Germline loops: CDR1 SGHVS, CDR2 FNYEAQ. The CDR3 spells CAVGGQSNQPQHF. In DNA, the CDR3 is TGTGCCGTCGGGGGGCAGAGCAATCAGCCCCAGCATTTT.

In this sample, this clone turned up a few times. The V call is TRBV27, the J call TRBJ1-2; D unclear. With 7 bases removed from V and 8 bases from J, the gap between germline ends came to 20 bases. The CDR3 is made up of 14 amino acids. Germline V gene data show CDR1 as MNHEY and CDR2 as SMNVEV (reference sequence). The CDR3 DNA reads TGTGCCAGCAAATGGGGTGGCCAACCGGGGGGCTACACCTTC. Protein sequence: CASKWGGQPGGYTF.

In regard to this clone: At one end the junction does not follow the germline gene, possibly because of a read error. J is TRBJ1-1 and V is TRBV7-9; 7 bases align to TRBD1. The CDR3 is 13 amino acids. Germline CDR1 is SEHNR and CDR2 is FQNEAQ (reference sequence). The CDR3, as DNA: TGTGCCAGCAGCCTAGCGGGGCAGGGGGTAGCTTTCTTT. Encoded protein: CASSLAGQGVAFF.

The V and J genes are TRBV4-2 and TRBJ2-1, with D perhaps TRBD1 (6 bases). This CDR3 is built from 15 residues. The V and J ends lost 3 bases and 4 bases respectively, with 13 bases between them. Germline lookup yields CDR1 LGHNA and CDR2 YNFKEQ. CDR3 coding DNA: TGTGCCAGCAGCCAGGGGCTCGGGACATACAATGAGCAGTTCTTC. It is translated as CASSQGLGTYNEQFF.

The gene calls are TRBV28 and TRBJ1-5, with 9 bases matching TRBD1. This CDR3 is 14 amino acids long. Losses at the gene ends were 8 bases for V and 4 bases for J; bases not matched to a gene: 6. Germline V CDR1 and CDR2: MDHEN, SYDVKM. The CDR3 DNA follows: TGTGCCAGCCTAAGGACAGGGGTAAATCAGCCCCAGCATTTT. As protein: CASLRTGVNQPQHF.

V usage is TRBV2 and J usage is TRBJ1-6; the D gene is possibly TRBD1 (6 bases). Trimming removed 9 bases from V and 11 bases from J, with 20 bases in between. There are 14 residues in the CDR3. CDR1 and CDR2 (germline): SNHLY, FYNNEI. DNA for the CDR3: TGTGCCAGGGGGGGCGACAGGCTGGGTACACCCCTCCACTTT. Protein sequence: CARGGDRLGTPLHF.

The V and J genes are TRBV19 and TRBJ2-3; D perhaps matches TRBD2 (6 bases). Germline loops: CDR1 LNHDA, CDR2 SQIVND (reference sequence). V dropped 7 bases and J dropped 2 bases, with 10 bases sitting between them. This CDR3 spans 13 amino acids. Here the CDR3 reads CASNAGPTDTQYF. The DNA for the CDR3 is TGTGCCAGTAACGCGGGACCCACAGATACGCAGTATTTT.

The genes are TRBV29-1 and TRBJ2-1, with TRBD2 as a possible D gene (7 bases). V was trimmed by 4 bases and J by 1 base, leaving 11 bases between them. CDR1 and CDR2 from the germline V gene are SQVTM and ANQGSEA. The CDR3 runs to 14 residues. CDR3: CSVAGGRSYNEQFF. The CDR3 bases are TGCAGCGTTGCGGGGGGCCGGTCCTACAATGAGCAGTTCTTC.

This clone was counted between two and nine times. The rearrangement uses TRBV28 and TRBJ1-5; TRBD1 agrees at 8 bases. The CDR3 is 16 residues long. Germline values: CDR1 MDHEN, CDR2 SYDVKM. The trim removed 3 bases at V and 3 bases at J, leaving 7 bases unmatched. In nucleotides, the CDR3 is TGTGCCAGCAGTTTTAGAGGACAGGGAAACAATCAGCCCCAGCATTTT. It translates to CASSFRGQGNNQPQHF.

A single count supports this clone. V gene TRBV19 combines with J gene TRBJ2-1, with 16 bases aligning to TRBD2. CDR3 length: 16 amino acids. The V and J ends lost 6 bases and 7 bases, in that order; junction bases with no gene match: 6. CDR1 and CDR2 from the germline V gene are LNHDA and SQIVND (reference sequence). CDR3 loop: CASRARGLAGGNEQFF. CDR3 DNA: TGTGCCAGTAGAGCCCGGGGACTAGCGGGAGGGAATGAGCAGTTCTTC.

This chain uses TRBV7-9 with TRBJ2-2; D is perhaps TRBD2 (6 bases). Looked up from germline, CDR1 is SEHNR and CDR2 is FQNEAQ (reference sequence). This CDR3 has 14 residues. Trimming left V 7 bases short and J 5 bases short, with 14 bases between. In DNA, the CDR3 is TGTGCCAGCAAGCCGGGAGAGGTTACCGGGGAGCTGTTTTTT. As protein: CASKPGEVTGELFF.